The 8 T cell receptor beta chains reported below all come from one sample, sequenced in a study of blood T cell repertoires in COVID-19. Some clones are missing from TCRdb's copy, which holds only in-frame ones; the method was immunoSEQ multiplex PCR. This table holds 15,000 to 20,000 clones, 70% to 85% found once. The specimen sequenced was peripheral blood. All receptors derive from a human donor in a cohort sampled during active COVID-19.

The CDR3 is CASREGSRWNEQFF. In DNA form, the CDR3 reads TGTGCCAGCCGGGAGGGATCCCGGTGGAATGAGCAGTTCTTC. This chain joins TRBV27 and TRBJ2-1, with TRBD2 identical over 8 bases. The CDR3 is 14 residues long. CDR1 and CDR2 from the germline V gene are MNHEY and SMNVEV (reference sequence). J was trimmed by 7 bases and V by 8 bases; bases with no gene match: 10.

J is TRBJ2-5 and V is TRBV7-2, with 10 bases matching TRBD2. The CDR3 loop spans 15 amino acids. Germline CDR1 reads SGHTA; CDR2 reads FQGNSA. The V segment lost 2 bases and the J segment 5 bases; nucleotides outside the gene matches: 5. CDR3: CASSLPSGSQETQYF. CDR3 nucleotide sequence: TGTGCCAGCAGCTTACCTAGCGGGAGTCAGGAGACCCAGTACTTC. The full variable domain, completed using reference TRBV7-2 and TRBJ2-5, is GAGVSQSPSNKVTEKGKDVELRCDPISGHTALYWYRQSLGQGLEFLIYFQGNSAPDKSGLPSDRFSAERTGGSVSTLTIQRTQQEDSAVYLCASSLPSGSQETQYFGPGTRLLVL.

V usage is TRBV6-6 and J usage is TRBJ2-1, with 10 nucleotides matching TRBD2. CDR1 and CDR2 from the germline V gene are MNHNY and SVGAGI (reference sequence). The CDR3 totals 16 residues. J was trimmed by 8 bases and V by 2 bases; bases with no gene match: 9. The CDR3 region is CASSYGSSGSLDEQFF. For the CDR3, the DNA is TGTGCCAGCAGTTACGGATCTAGCGGGAGTCTCGATGAGCAGTTCTTC.

The rearrangement joins TRBV7-9 to TRBJ2-5, with TRBD2 as a possible D gene (6 bases). CDR3 length: 14 residues. Trimming removed 0 bases from V and 5 bases from J, with 10 bases in between. In germline, CDR1 is SEHNR, CDR2 FQNEAQ (reference sequence). CDR3 residues: CASSLAGSGETQYF. The CDR3 DNA sequence: TGTGCCAGCAGCTTAGCCGGGAGCGGTGAGACCCAGTACTTC. Drawing the rest from reference TRBV7-9 and TRBJ2-5, the complete variable domain is DTGVSQNPRHKITKRGQNVTFRCDPISEHNRLYWYRQTLGQGPEFLTYFQNEAQLEKSRLLSDRFSAERPKGSFSTLEIQRTEQGDSAMYLCASSLAGSGETQYFGPGTRLLVL.

This chain links TRBV29-1 with TRBJ1-5, with a possible D match to TRBD1 (5 bases). This CDR3 region has 13 residues. Germline CDR1 and CDR2: SQVTM and ANQGSEA. Trimming left V 7 bases short and J 3 bases short, with 13 bases between. The CDR3 reads CSARGANNQPQHF. CDR3 in DNA: TGCAGCGCTAGGGGTGCGAACAATCAGCCCCAGCATTTT.

This clone has just a few counts. The chain employs TRBV25-1 and TRBJ2-2; tentative D call: TRBD1 (6 bases). Germline CDR1 and CDR2: MGHDK and SYGVNS. The V gene lost 3 bases and the J gene lost 6 bases, with 20 bases spanning the gap. This CDR3 has 17 amino acids. This CDR3 reads CASSEQHRVTGSGELFF. The CDR3, as DNA: TGTGCCAGCAGTGAGCAGCACAGGGTTACAGGTTCCGGGGAGCTGTTTTTT.

The chain carries TRBV9 and TRBJ1-2; 8 nucleotides agree with TRBD1. CDR1 and CDR2 (germline): SGDLS, YYNGEE. The CDR3 has 12 amino acids. The ends lost 4 bases at V and 8 bases at J; junction bases unmatched: 4. CDR3 in DNA: TGTGCCAGCAGCATTTCAGGGGGCGGCTACACCTTC. Its translation is CASSISGGGYTF.

The genes are TRBV3-1 (or the pseudogene TRBV3-2) and TRBJ1-3, with D unresolved. This CDR3 has 15 amino acids. Germline CDR1 LGHDT, CDR2 YNNKEL (reference sequence). Trimming removed 1 base at V and 3 bases at J, with 10 bases between. The CDR3 loop reads CASSQVIRDGNTIYF. CDR3 nucleotides: TGTGCCAGCAGCCAAGTTATCCGGGATGGAAACACCATATATTTT.